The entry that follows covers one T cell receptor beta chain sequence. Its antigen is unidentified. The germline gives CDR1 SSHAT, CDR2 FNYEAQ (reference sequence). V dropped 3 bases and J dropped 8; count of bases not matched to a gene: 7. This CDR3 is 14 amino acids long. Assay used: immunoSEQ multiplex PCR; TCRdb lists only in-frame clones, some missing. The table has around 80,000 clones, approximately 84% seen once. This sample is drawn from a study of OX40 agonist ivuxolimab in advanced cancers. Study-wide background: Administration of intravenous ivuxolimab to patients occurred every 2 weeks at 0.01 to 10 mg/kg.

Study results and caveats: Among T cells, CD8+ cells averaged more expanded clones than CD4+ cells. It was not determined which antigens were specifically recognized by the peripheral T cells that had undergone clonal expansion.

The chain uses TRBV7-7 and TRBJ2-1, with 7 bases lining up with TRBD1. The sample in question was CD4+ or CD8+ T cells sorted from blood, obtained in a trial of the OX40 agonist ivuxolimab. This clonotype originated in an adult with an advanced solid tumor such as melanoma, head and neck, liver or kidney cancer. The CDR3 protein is CASSLEQGSYEQFF. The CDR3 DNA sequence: TGTGCCAGCAGCTTGGAACAGGGGAGCTATGAGCAGTTCTTC.